These T cell receptor beta chains were read from a single sample in a study of shared clonotypes between healthy human individuals. Using immunoSEQ multiplex PCR, the repertoire was profiled, and TCRdb retains in-frame clones only, with some absent. The profile shows more than 2 million clones, roughly 93% of them singletons. Source material: naive CD8+ T cells from PBMCs. The source is a young man in good health. Some clones in this sample may be carry-over from other donors' samples. The CDR3 runs from the conserved cysteine through the conserved F or W. Each record gives: clone size, J gene, V gene, D gene, CDR3 protein, CDR3 DNA. A D gene is named only where the DNA matches it firmly. Clone sizes are given selectively: once, few, many, or a class where the clone is expanded.

- | TRBJ1-1 | TRBV9 | - | CASSVGGVSAEAFF | TGTGCCAGCAGCGTAGGTGGGGTCTCGGCTGAAGCTTTCTTT
- | TRBJ1-5 | TRBV19 | - | CASGSGGRDQPQHF | TGTGCCAGTGGTTCCGGGGGTCGCGATCAGCCCCAGCATTTT
- | TRBJ1-4 | TRBV19 | - | CASSGSVNEKLFF | TGTGCCAGTTCCGGGAGTGTTAATGAAAAACTGTTTTTT
- | TRBJ2-7 | TRBV18 | - | CASSPPEQGEAQYF | TGTGCCAGCTCACCACCGGAGCAGGGAGAAGCGCAGTACTTC
- | TRBJ2-7 | TRBV12-5 | TRBD1 | CASGHIRTGAAYEQYF | TGTGCTAGTGGTCATATTAGGACAGGGGCGGCCTACGAGCAGTACTTC
- | TRBJ1-1 | TRBV7-9 | - | CASSLSGREEAFF | TGTGCCAGCAGCTTATCCGGCAGGGAAGAAGCTTTCTTT
- | TRBJ2-1 | TRBV7-9 | - | CASSLSPGAQSYNEQFF | TGTGCCAGCAGCTTAAGCCCAGGGGCCCAGTCCTACAATGAGCAGTTCTTC
- | TRBJ2-7 | TRBV13 | - | CASSLVSANLYEQYF | TGTGCCAGCAGCTTAGTGAGTGCGAACCTCTACGAGCAGTACTTC
- | TRBJ2-7 | TRBV19 | - | CASSWDRTYEQYF | TGTGCCAGTAGTTGGGACCGGACCTACGAGCAGTACTTC
- | TRBJ2-2 | TRBV4-1 | - | CASSHITGDTGELFF | TGCGCCAGCAGCCATATCACGGGAGACACCGGGGAGCTGTTTTTT
once | TRBJ2-3 | TRBV4-1 | TRBD1 | CASSQGNRGIPDTQYF | TGCGCCAGCAGCCAAGGGAACAGGGGAATCCCAGATACGCAGTATTTT
- | TRBJ2-7 | TRBV4-2 | TRBD2 | CASSQDFAGVGDSYEQYF | TGTGCCAGCAGCCAAGATTTCGCGGGGGTGGGGGACTCCTACGAGCAGTACTTC
- | TRBJ1-2 | TRBV5-1 | - | CASMDGGFGSYYGYTF | TGCGCCAGCATGGACGGGGGATTCGGTTCCTACTATGGCTACACCTTC
- | TRBJ1-1 | TRBV15 | TRBD1 | CATSTTGTVAEAFF | TGTGCCACCAGCACCACCGGGACAGTCGCTGAAGCTTTCTTT
- | TRBJ2-1 | TRBV7-9 | - | CASSLDSPGPGGNEQFF | TGTGCCAGCAGCTTAGACTCCCCGGGACCAGGTGGTAATGAGCAGTTCTTC
- | TRBJ1-2 | TRBV27 | - | CASSLSGPLYGYTF | TGTGCCAGCAGCCTTTCAGGACCGCTATATGGCTACACCTTC
- | TRBJ2-7 | TRBV7-8 | - | CASSPPYRDSYEQYF | TGTGCCAGCAGCCCCCCGTATAGGGACTCCTACGAGCAGTACTTC
- | TRBJ2-7 | TRBV28 | TRBD2 | CASPGGGTSYEQYF | TGTGCCAGCCCAGGCGGGGGAACCTCCTACGAGCAGTACTTC
- | TRBJ1-5 | TRBV5-6 | TRBD1 | CASSLAGTVHQPQHF | TGTGCCAGCAGCTTGGCGGGGACAGTTCATCAGCCCCAGCATTTT
- | TRBJ2-7 | TRBV5-1 | TRBD1 | CASSFGTGSYEQYF | TGCGCCAGCAGCTTCGGGACAGGGTCTTACGAGCAGTACTTC
- | TRBJ1-1 | TRBV6-5 | TRBD1 | CASSWGVTGAEAFF | TGTGCCAGCAGCTGGGGGGTTACAGGGGCAGAAGCTTTCTTT
- | TRBJ2-1 | TRBV25-1 | - | CASSITGSWNEQFF | TGTGCCAGCAGTATCACCGGATCGTGGAATGAGCAGTTCTTC
- | TRBJ1-2 | TRBV7-9 | - | CASSSQGTDGYTF | TGTGCCAGCAGCTCCCAGGGTACCGATGGCTACACCTTC
- | TRBJ2-7 | TRBV5-4 | TRBD1 | CASSNGQGYEQYF | TGTGCCAGCAGTAATGGACAGGGCTACGAGCAGTACTTC
- | TRBJ2-3 | TRBV29-1 | - | CSVDGSTYTDTQYF | TGCAGCGTTGATGGTAGTACCTACACAGATACGCAGTATTTT
once | TRBJ1-1 | TRBV28 | - | CASSLLGRVMNTEAFF | TGTGCCAGCAGTTTATTGGGCAGGGTGATGAACACTGAAGCTTTCTTT
- | TRBJ1-4 | TRBV4-1 | - | CASSLGRGEKLFF | TGCGCCAGCAGCTTGGGGCGCGGCGAAAAACTGTTTTTT
- | TRBJ2-7 | TRBV7-8 | - | CASSMGAPSYEQYF | TGTGCCAGCAGCATGGGGGCCCCATCCTACGAGCAGTACTTC
few | TRBJ2-7 | TRBV27 | TRBD1 | CASSLGTAYEQYF | TGTGCCAGCAGTTTGGGGACAGCCTACGAGCAGTACTTC
- | TRBJ2-1 | TRBV4-1 | TRBD2 | CASSQGTGTNYNEQFF | TGCGCCAGCAGCCAAGGGACCGGGACTAACTACAATGAGCAGTTCTTC
- | TRBJ1-5 | TRBV6-5 | TRBD1 | CASSAGQGANQPQHF | TGTGCCAGCAGTGCAGGACAGGGGGCTAATCAGCCCCAGCATTTT
few | TRBJ1-1 | TRBV6-4 | - | CASRANLNTEAFF | TGTGCCAGCAGAGCCAACTTGAACACTGAAGCTTTCTTT
- | TRBJ1-2 | TRBV7-9 | - | CASSPTRIYGYTF | TGTGCCAGCAGCCCGACGAGGATCTATGGCTACACCTTC
- | TRBJ2-7 | TRBV6-5 | - | CASSFLSYSYEQYF | TGTGCCAGCAGTTTCCTAAGTTACTCCTACGAGCAGTACTTC
- | TRBJ2-2 | TRBV5-1 | - | CASSLVAGNVGELFF | TGCGCCAGCAGCTTGGTTGCAGGGAATGTAGGGGAGCTGTTTTTT
- | TRBJ1-1 | TRBV29-1 | - | CSVGAAGVF | TGCAGCGTTGGGGCGGCCGGGGTCTTT
- | TRBJ2-1 | TRBV7-9 | - | CASSLGLNSYNEQFF | TGTGCCAGCAGCCTTGGTCTGAACTCCTACAATGAGCAGTTCTTC
- | TRBJ2-2 | TRBV4-2 | - | CASSQDLWGTDTGELFF | TGTGCCAGCAGCCAAGATCTCTGGGGGACTGACACCGGGGAGCTGTTTTTT
- | TRBJ2-3 | TRBV4-1 | TRBD2 | CASSQAPRLAGVDTQYF | TGCGCCAGCAGCCAGGCACCCCGACTAGCGGGAGTAGATACGCAGTATTTT
- | TRBJ2-1 | TRBV7-6 | - | CASSFGRGGNEQFF | TGTGCCAGCAGCTTTGGAAGAGGGGGGAATGAGCAGTTCTTC
- | TRBJ2-2 | TRBV7-9 | TRBD1 | CASSSRYDRGRTGELFF | TGTGCCAGCAGCTCGCGATACGACAGGGGGCGTACCGGGGAGCTGTTTTTT
- | TRBJ2-7 | TRBV19 | - | CASSIGILYEQYF | TGTGCCAGTAGTATTGGGATTCTCTACGAGCAGTACTTC
- | TRBJ2-1 | TRBV5-1 | TRBD1 | CASSLARTGIMNEQFF | TGCGCCAGCAGCTTGGCCCGGACAGGTATTATGAATGAGCAGTTCTTC